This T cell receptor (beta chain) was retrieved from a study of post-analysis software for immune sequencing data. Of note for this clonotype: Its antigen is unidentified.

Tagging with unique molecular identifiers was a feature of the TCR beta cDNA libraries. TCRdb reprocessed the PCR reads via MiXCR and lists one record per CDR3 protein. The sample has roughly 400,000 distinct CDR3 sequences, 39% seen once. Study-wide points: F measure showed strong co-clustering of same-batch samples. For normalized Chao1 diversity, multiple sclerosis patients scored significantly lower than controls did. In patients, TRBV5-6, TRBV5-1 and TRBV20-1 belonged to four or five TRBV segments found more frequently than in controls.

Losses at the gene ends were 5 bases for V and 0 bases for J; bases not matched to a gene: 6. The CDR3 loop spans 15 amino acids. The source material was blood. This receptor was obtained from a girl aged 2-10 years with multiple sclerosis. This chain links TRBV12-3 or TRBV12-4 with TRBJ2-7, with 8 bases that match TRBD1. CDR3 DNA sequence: TGTGCCAGCAGTACCCGGACAGGGATCTCCTACGAGCAGTACTTC. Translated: CASSTRTGISYEQYF.